Below, one T cell receptor beta chain is given with its context. There is no known antigen for this receptor. No much larger clonotype is one base removed from it; base qualities were not supplied. These data originate in a study of CD8+ T cells in alopecia areata (dated by TCRdb to about 2018). Regarding the study in general: The treated patients, all with moderate-to-severe alopecia areata, were enrolled in an open-label pilot trial of oral tofacitinib given at 5 to 10 mg twice daily. RNA was extracted with the PAXgene miRNA kit for fixed scalp, the miRNeasy kit for PBMCs, and the RNeasy kit for mouse skin. Patients received tofacitinib for 6 to 18 months and were then followed off drug for 6 months to check for delayed response and recurrence. Clonality in the scalp was compared among normal scalp (n=4), patchy alopecia areata scalp (n=8), and alopecia totalis/universalis scalp (n=8). Tofacitinib-treated patients had biopsies at baseline and at 4 and 24 weeks of treatment, with a later scalp biopsy in several patients. TCRbeta CDR3 regions were amplified by immunoSEQ multiplex PCR using 35 Vbeta forward and 13 Jbeta reverse primers. High-throughput TCRbeta sequencing was used to examine T cell clonal expansion in alopecia areata in both the C3H/HeJ mouse model and human patients. Scalp tissue and sorted CD4+ and CD8+ peripheral blood T cells from patchy and totalis/universalis alopecia areata patients and from healthy controls were covered by human TCRbeta sequencing. Study-wide findings and limitations: Compared with mice, TCR sequences shared between patients were less clear, possibly partly because of HLA diversity across the patient population. Unlike mouse skin, where gammadelta T cells dominate, normal human skin contains resident alphabeta T cells that get sequenced too, which complicates analysis of the scalp TCR repertoire. Compared with normal scalp, lesional scalp had higher clonality and more expanded CD8+ clones, particularly in alopecia totalis/universalis, a pattern that suggests antigenic drive.

There are 14 amino acids in the CDR3, from cysteine to phenylalanine inclusive. Of all the DNA, just the CDR3 is kept, 42 bases in frame from base 1. Between the V and J ends, shortened by 4 bases and 1 base respectively, the junction contains 7 bases. As encoded in the germline V gene (reference sequence), CDR1 is MNHEY while CDR2 is SMNVEV. The sample's time point label, in plain terms: baseline before oral tofacitinib. Lesional scalp punch biopsies and peripheral blood were obtained from alopecia areata patients. PBMCs were isolated by density centrifugation and stained for CD3, CD4 and CD8, and CD4+ and CD8+ T cells were sorted on a FACSAria. Libraries were made using the immunoSEQ multiplex PCR assay. For TCR sequencing, RNA was extracted from every sample and reverse transcribed into cDNA to serve as template. SuperScript III was used to make first-strand cDNA, primed with a 2:1 mix of oligo-dT and random hexamers. A synthetic immune receptor repertoire was used to gauge amplification bias, and whatever bias remained was removed computationally. On the study's bioinformatics: Raw reads were preprocessed for error removal, and CDR3 was defined according to IMGT conventions as running from the conserved cysteine to phenylalanine. To get clonality, Shannon entropy was normalized by log2 of the number of productive unique TCRs and the result was subtracted from 1. Whether each scalp clone was CD4 or CD8 was inferred by checking scalp TCRbeta sequences against the CD4 and CD8 repertoires from sorted blood. The source is immuneACCESS, and TCRdb retained only in-frame sequences with V and J called. Part of the clones is not carried over; for the studies checked, unresolved V genes explain less than half of this, and the remainder is unexplained. D and trimming come from the DNA, and the V and J calls and clone size come from that table. This sample gives about 140,000 clones in total; roughly half of them show up just once. The ten largest clones add up to roughly 0.99% of the sample.

Source: CD4+ T cells sorted from blood, taken at week 0. This chain joins TRBV27 to TRBJ2-2, with the D gene not confidently named. The clonotype originates from a human donor with alopecia areata. The CDR3 reads CASSSTKNTGELFF. The nucleotides are TGTGCCAGCAGTTCGACCAAGAACACCGGGGAGCTGTTTTTT.